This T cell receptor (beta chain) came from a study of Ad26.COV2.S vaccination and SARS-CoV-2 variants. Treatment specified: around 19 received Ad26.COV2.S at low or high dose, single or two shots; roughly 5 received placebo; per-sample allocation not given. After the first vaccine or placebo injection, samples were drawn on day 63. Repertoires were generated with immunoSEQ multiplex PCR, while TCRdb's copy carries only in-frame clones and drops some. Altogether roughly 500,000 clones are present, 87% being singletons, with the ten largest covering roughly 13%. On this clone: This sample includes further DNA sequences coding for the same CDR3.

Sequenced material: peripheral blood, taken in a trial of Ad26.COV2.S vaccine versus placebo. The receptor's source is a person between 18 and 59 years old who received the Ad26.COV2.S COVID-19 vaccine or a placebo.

The CDR3 region has the DNA TGCAGTGCTAGTTGGGGGAGGAACACTGAAGCTTTCTTT. Protein product: CSASWGRNTEAFF. J is TRBJ1-1 and V is TRBV20-1; tentatively, D is TRBD1 (5 bases). Germline lookup yields CDR1 DFQATT and CDR2 SNEGSKA (reference sequence). Between the trimmed V and J ends, which lost 3 bases and 1 base, there was a span of 9 bases. CDR3 length: 13 amino acids.